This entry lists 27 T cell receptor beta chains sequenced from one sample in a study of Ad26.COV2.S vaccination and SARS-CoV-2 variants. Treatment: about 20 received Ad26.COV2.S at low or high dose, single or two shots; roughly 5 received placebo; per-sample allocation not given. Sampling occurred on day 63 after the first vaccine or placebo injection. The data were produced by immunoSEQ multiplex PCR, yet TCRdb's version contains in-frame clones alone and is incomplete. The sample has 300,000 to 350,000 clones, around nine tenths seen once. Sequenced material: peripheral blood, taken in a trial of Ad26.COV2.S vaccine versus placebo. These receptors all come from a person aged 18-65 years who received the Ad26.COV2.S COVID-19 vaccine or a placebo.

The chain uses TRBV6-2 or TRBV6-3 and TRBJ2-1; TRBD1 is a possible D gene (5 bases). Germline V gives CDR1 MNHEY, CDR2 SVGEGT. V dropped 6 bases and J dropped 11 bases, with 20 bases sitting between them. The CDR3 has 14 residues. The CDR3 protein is CASSEPPAGQQQFF. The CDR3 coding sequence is TGTGCCAGCAGCGAGCCGCCAGCTGGACAACAGCAGTTCTTC.

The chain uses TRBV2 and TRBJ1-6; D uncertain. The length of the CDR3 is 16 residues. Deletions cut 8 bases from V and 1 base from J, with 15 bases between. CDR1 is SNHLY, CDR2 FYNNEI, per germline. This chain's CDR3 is CASFQPLASYNSPLHF. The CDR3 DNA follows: TGTGCCAGCTTTCAGCCCCTGGCATCCTATAATTCACCCCTCCACTTT.

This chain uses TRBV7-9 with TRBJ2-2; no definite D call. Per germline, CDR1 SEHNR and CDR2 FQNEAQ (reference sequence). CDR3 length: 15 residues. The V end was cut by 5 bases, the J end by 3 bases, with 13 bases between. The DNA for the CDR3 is TGTGCCAGCAGCATCGTCTCAGTTCACACCGGGGAGCTGTTTTTT. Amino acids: CASSIVSVHTGELFF.

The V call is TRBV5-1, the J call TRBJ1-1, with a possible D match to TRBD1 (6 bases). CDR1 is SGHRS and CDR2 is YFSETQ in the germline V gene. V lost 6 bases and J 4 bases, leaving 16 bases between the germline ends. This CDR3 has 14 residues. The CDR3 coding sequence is TGCGCCAGCAAGCTGGACAGAATAATCACTGAAGCTTTCTTT. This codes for CASKLDRIITEAFF.

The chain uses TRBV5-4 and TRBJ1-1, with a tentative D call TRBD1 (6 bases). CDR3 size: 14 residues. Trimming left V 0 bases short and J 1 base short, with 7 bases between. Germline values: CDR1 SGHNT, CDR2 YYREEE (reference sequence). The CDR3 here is CASSLVGGNTEAFF. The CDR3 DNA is TGTGCCAGCAGCTTGGTAGGGGGGAACACTGAAGCTTTCTTT. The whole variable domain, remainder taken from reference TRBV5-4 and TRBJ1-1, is ETGVTQSPTHLIKTRGQQVTLRCSSQSGHNTVSWYQQALGQGPQFIFQYYREEENGRGNFPPRFSGLQFPNYSSELNVNALELDDSALYLCASSLVGGNTEAFFGQGTRLTVV.

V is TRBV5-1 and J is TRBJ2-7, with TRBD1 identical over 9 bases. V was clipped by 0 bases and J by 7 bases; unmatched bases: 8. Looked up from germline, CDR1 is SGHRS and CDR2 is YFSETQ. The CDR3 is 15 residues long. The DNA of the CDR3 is TGCGCCAGCAGCTTGGCTCTGGGACAGGGTGGGGAGCAGTACTTC. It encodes CASSLALGQGGEQYF.

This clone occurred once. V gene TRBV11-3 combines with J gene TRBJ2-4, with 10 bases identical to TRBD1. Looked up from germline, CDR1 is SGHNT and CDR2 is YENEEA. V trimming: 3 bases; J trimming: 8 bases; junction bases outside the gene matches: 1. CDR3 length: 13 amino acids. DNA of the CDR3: TGTGCCAGCAGCTTTGGGACAGGGGACATTCAGTACTTC. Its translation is CASSFGTGDIQYF.

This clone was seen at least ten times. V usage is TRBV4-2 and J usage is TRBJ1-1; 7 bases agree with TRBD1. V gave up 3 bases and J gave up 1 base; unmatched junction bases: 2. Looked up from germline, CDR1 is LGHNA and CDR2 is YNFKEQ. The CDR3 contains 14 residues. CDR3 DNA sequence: TGTGCCAGCAGCCAGACAGGGACGAACACTGAAGCTTTCTTT. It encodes CASSQTGTNTEAFF.

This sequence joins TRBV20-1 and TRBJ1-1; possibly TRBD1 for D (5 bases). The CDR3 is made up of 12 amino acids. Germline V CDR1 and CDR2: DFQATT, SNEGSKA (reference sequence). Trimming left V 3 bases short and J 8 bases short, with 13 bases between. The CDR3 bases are TGCAGTGCTAGTAGGGGTAGGGGAGAAGCTTTCTTT. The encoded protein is CSASRGRGEAFF.

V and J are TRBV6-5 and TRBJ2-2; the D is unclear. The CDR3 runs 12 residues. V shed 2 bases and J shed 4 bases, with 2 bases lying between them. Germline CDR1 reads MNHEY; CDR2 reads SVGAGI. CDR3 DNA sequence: TGTGCCAGCAGTTACACCACCGGGGAGCTGTTTTTT. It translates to CASSYTTGELFF.

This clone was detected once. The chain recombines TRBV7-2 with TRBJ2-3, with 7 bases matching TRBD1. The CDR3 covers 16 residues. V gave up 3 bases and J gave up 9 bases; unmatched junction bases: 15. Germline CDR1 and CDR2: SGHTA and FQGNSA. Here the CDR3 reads CASSFEGGRGWETQYF. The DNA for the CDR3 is TGTGCCAGCAGCTTCGAAGGGGGCAGGGGGTGGGAAACGCAGTATTTT.

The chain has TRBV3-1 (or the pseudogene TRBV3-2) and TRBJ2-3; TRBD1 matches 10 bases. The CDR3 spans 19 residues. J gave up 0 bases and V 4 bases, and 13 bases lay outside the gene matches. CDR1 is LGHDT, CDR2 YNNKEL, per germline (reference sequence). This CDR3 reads CASSPRDRGGGLSTDTQYF. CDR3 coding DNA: TGTGCCAGCAGCCCCCGGGACAGGGGCGGGGGGCTTAGCACAGATACGCAGTATTTT.

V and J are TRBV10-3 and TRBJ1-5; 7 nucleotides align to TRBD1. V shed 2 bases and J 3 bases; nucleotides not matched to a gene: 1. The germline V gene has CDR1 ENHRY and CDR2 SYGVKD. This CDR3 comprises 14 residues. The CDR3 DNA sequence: TGTGCCATCAGTGAGGAGGGGGCCAATCAGCCCCAGCATTTT. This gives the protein CAISEEGANQPQHF.

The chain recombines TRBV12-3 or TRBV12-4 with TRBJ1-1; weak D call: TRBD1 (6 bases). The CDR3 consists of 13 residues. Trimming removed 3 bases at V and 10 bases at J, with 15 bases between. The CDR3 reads CASSLVGGGSAFF. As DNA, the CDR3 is TGTGCCAGCAGTTTGGTCGGAGGGGGTTCAGCTTTCTTT.

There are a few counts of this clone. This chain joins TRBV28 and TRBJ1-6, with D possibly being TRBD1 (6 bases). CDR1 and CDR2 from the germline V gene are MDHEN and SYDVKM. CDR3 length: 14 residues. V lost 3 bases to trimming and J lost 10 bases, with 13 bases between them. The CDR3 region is CASSFAGVVSPLHF. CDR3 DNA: TGTGCCAGCAGTTTTGCAGGGGTAGTATCACCCCTCCACTTT.

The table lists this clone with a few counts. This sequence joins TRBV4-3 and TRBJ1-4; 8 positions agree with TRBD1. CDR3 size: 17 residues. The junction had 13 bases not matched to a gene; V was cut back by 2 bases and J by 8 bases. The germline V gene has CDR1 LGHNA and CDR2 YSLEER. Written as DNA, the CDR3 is TGCGCCAGCAGCCAACAGGGGGCTAGGACCTCTGAGGAAAAACTGTTTTTT. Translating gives CASSQQGARTSEEKLFF.

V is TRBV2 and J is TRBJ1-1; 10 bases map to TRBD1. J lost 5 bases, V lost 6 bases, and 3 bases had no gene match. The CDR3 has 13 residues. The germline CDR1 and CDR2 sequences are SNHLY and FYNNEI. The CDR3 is CASRDRGATEAFF. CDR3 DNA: TGTGCCAGCAGGGACAGGGGGGCTACTGAAGCTTTCTTT.

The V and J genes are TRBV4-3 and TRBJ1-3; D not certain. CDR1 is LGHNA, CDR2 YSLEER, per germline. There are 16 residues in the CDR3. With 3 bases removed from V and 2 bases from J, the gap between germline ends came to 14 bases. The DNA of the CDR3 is TGCGCCAGCAGCCAGGGTATACAGATGACTGGAAACACCATATATTTT. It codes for CASSQGIQMTGNTIYF.

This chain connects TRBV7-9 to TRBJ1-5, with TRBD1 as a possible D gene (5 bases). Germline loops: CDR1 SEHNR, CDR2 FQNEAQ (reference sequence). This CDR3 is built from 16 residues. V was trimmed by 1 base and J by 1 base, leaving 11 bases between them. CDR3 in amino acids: CASSLVGGSSNQPQHF. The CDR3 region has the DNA TGTGCCAGCAGCTTAGTCGGGGGATCGAGCAATCAGCCCCAGCATTTT.

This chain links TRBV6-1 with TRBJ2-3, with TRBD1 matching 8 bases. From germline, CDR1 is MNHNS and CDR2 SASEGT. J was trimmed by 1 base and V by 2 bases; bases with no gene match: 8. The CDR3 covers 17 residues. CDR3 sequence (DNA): TGTGCCAGCAGTGAACGGGGACAGGCGGGACGCACAGATACGCAGTATTTT. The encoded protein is CASSERGQAGRTDTQYF.

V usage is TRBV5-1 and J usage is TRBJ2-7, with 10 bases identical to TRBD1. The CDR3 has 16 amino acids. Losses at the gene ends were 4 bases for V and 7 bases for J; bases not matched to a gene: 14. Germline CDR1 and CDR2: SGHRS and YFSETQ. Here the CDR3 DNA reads TGCGCCAGCAGCGCGGCGGACAGGGGGTGGGCGAGTGAGCAGTACTTC. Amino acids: CASSAADRGWASEQYF.

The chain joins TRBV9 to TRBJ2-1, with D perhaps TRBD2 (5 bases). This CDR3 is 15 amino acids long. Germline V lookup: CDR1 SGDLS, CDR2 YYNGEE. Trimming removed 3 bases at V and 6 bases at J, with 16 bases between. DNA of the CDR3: TGTGCCAGCAGCGCCGACCCTGGACTGGGCAATGAGCAGTTCTTC. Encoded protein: CASSADPGLGNEQFF.

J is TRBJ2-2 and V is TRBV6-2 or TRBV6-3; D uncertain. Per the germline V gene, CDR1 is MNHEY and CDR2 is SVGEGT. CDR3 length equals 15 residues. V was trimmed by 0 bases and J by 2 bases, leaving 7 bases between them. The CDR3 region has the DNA TGTGCCAGCAGTTACTCCAAGGTTAACACCGGGGAGCTGTTTTTT. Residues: CASSYSKVNTGELFF.

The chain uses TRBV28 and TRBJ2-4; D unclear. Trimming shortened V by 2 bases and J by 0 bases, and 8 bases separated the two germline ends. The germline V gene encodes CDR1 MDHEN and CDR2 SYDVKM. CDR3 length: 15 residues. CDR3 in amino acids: CASSLGQLAKNIQYF. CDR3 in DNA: TGTGCCAGCAGTTTAGGGCAACTAGCCAAAAACATTCAGTACTTC.

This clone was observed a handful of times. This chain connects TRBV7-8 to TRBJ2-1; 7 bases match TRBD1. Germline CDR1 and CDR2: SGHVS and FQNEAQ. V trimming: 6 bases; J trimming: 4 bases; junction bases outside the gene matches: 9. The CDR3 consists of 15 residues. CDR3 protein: CASRPGTVDYNEQFF. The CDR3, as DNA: TGTGCCAGCAGACCAGGGACAGTTGATTACAATGAGCAGTTCTTC.

Written as DNA, the CDR3 is TGTGCCAGCAGCCTAAGCGGCAATCAGCCCCAGCATTTT. As protein: CASSLSGNQPQHF. The gene calls are TRBV7-9 and TRBJ1-5, with D hard to call. Germline V gene data show CDR1 as SEHNR and CDR2 as FQNEAQ (reference sequence). V was pared by 5 bases and J by 2 bases, with 7 bases between. This CDR3 has 13 residues.

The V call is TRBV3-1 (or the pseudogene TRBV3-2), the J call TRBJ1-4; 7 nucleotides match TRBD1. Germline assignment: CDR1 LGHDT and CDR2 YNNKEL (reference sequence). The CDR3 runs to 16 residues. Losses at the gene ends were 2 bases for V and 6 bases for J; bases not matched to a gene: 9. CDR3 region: CASSQTRGDFHEKLFF. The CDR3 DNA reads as TGTGCCAGCAGCCAAACCAGGGGGGACTTCCATGAAAAACTGTTTTTT.